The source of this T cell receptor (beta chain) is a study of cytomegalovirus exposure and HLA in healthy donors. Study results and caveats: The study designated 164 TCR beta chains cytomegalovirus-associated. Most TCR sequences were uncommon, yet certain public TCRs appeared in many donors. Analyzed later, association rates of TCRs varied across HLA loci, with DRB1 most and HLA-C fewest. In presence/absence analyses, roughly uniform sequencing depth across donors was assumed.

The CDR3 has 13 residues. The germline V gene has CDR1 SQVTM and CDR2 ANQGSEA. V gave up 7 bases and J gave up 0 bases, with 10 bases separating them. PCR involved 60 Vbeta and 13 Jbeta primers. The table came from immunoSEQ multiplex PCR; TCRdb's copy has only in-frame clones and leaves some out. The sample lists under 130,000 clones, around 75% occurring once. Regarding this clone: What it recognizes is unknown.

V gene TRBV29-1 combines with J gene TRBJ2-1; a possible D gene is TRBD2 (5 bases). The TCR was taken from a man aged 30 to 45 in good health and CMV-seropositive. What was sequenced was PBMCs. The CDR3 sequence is CSAGRGSYNEQFF. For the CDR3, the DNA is TGCAGCGCCGGACGGGGCTCCTACAATGAGCAGTTCTTC.